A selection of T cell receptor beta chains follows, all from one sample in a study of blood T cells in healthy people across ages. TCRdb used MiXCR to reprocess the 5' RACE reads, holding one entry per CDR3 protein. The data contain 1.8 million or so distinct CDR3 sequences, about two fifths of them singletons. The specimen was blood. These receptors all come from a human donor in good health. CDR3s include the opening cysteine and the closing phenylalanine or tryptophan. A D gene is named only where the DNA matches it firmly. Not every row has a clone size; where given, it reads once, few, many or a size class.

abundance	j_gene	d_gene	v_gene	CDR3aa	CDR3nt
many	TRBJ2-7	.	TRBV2	CASSTETGRKEQYF	TGTGCCAGCAGTACCGAGACCGGGAGAAAAGAGCAGTACTTC
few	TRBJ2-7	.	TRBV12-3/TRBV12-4	CASSRDFPYEQYF	TGTGCCAGCAGTCGGGACTTTCCCTACGAGCAGTACTTC
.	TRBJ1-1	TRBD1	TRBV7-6	CASSPGQGPGTEAFF	TGTGCCAGCAGCCCGGGACAGGGGCCGGGGACTGAAGCTTTCTTT
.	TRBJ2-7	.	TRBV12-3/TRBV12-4	CASSLGGQVSPQYF	TGTGCCAGCAGTTTAGGAGGGCAGGTATCCCCCCAGTACTTC
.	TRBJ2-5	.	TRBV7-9	CASSVDQLETQYF	TGTGCCAGCAGCGTCGACCAGTTAGAGACCCAGTACTTC
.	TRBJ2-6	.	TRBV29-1	CSVVGRVSGANVLTF	TGCAGCGTTGTGGGCAGGGTCTCTGGGGCCAACGTCCTGACTTTC
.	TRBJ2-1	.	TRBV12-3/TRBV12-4	CASSPGLENNEQFF	TGTGCCAGCAGCCCTGGCCTGGAAAACAATGAGCAGTTCTTC
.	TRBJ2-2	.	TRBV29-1	CSVESGNTGELFF	TGCAGCGTTGAGTCGGGGAACACCGGGGAGCTGTTTTTT
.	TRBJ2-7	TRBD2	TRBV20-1	CSARRPSGGRSEQYF	TGCAGTGCTAGAAGGCCTAGCGGGGGCAGAAGCGAGCAGTACTTC
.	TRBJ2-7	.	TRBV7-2	CASCSRTVSYEQYF	TGTGCCAGCTGCTCTAGGACAGTGAGCTACGAGCAGTACTTC
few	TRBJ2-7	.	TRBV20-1	CSARENGYEQYF	TGCAGTGCTAGAGAAAACGGGTACGAGCAGTACTTC
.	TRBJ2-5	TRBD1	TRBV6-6	CASSFPGQGVRETQYF	TGTGCCAGCAGTTTCCCGGGACAGGGGGTGAGAGAGACCCAGTACTTC
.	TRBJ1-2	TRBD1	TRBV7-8	CASSPRQGLGYTF	TGTGCCAGCAGCCCTCGACAGGGGCTTGGCTACACCTTC
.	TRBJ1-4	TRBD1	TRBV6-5	CASSYSQGGGTNEKLFF	TGTGCCAGCAGTTACTCGCAGGGGGGAGGAACTAATGAAAAACTGTTTTTT
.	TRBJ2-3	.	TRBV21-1	CASNLGGSSGTDTQYF	TGTGCCAGCAACCTGGGCGGGTCCTCGGGCACAGATACGCAGTATTTT
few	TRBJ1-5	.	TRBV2	CASSGPGDQNGVQPQHF	TGTGCCAGCAGCGGCCCCGGGGATCAAAACGGGGTTCAGCCCCAGCATTTT
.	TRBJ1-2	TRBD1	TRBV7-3	CASSMTGSEGYTF	TGTGCCAGCAGCATGACAGGGTCCGAGGGCTACACCTTC
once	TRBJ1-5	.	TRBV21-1	CAINGQGRSLAQHF	TGTGCCATCAATGGACAGGGAAGGTCTTTAGCCCAGCATTTT
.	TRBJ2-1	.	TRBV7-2	CASSFQGQNEQFF	TGTGCCAGCAGCTTTCAGGGGCAAAATGAGCAGTTCTTC
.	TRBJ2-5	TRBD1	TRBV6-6	CASTLDRGLRETQYF	TGTGCCAGCACCCTAGACAGGGGGCTGAGAGAGACCCAGTACTTC
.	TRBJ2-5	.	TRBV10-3	CAISEKETQYF	TGTGCCATCAGTGAGAAAGAGACCCAGTACTTC
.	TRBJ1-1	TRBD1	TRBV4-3	CASSQNRGNTEAFF	TGCGCCAGCAGCCAGAACAGGGGTAACACTGAAGCTTTCTTT
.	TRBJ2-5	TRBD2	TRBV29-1	CSVDPLAGAEETQYF	TGCAGCGTTGACCCGCTAGCGGGGGCCGAAGAGACCCAGTACTTC
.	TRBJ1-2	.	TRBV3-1	CASSQVRGNYGYTF	TGTGCCAGCAGCCAAGTCAGGGGCAACTATGGCTACACCTTC
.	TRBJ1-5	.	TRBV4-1	CASSQYVGLNQPQHF	TGCGCCAGCAGCCAATACGTCGGTCTCAATCAGCCCCAGCATTTT
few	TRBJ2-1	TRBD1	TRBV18	CASLPPGQGYYNEQFF	TGTGCCAGCTTACCACCGGGACAGGGGTACTACAATGAGCAGTTCTTC
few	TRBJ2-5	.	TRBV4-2	CASSRILTGDTTQETQYF	TGTGCCAGCAGCCGAATTCTGACCGGGGATACCACCCAAGAGACCCAGTACTTC
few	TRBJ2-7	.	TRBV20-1	CSAVQDSYEQYF	TGCAGTGCGGTACAGGACTCCTACGAGCAGTACTTC
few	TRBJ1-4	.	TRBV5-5	CASSPGQHNEKLFF	TGTGCCAGCAGCCCCGGACAGCATAATGAAAAACTGTTTTTT
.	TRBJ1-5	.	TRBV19	CASSERETITQLQHF	TGTGCCAGTAGTGAAAGAGAGACAATAACCCAGCTCCAGCATTTT
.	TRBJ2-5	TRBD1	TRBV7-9	CASSLGTGSRTQYF	TGTGCCAGCAGCTTGGGGACAGGCTCGAGGACCCAGTACTTC
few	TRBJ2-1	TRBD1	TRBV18	CASSPPGTGSYNEQFF	TGTGCCAGCTCACCACCTGGGACAGGCTCCTACAATGAGCAGTTCTTC
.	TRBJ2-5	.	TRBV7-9	CASSSLIARETQYF	TGTGCCAGCAGCTCACTAATCGCACGAGAGACCCAGTACTTC
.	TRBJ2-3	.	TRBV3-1	CASSPPSGLDTQYF	TGTGCCAGCAGCCCTCCTTCTGGACTCGATACGCAGTATTTT
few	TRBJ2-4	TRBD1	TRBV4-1	CASSQDFGTDKNIQYF	TGCGCCAGCAGCCAAGATTTCGGGACAGACAAGAACATTCAGTACTTC
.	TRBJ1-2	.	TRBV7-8	CASSLHLEDGYTF	TGTGCCAGCAGCTTACATCTGGAGGATGGCTACACCTTC
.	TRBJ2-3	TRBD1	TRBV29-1	CSYQGAASGTDTQYF	TGCAGTTACCAGGGGGCCGCTAGTGGCACAGATACGCAGTATTTT
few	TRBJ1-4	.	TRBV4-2	CASSRDAGPPNEKLFF	TGTGCCAGCAGCCGAGATGCCGGACCCCCTAATGAAAAACTGTTTTTT
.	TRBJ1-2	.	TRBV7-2	CASRANGGSYGYTF	TGTGCCAGCAGAGCGAATGGTGGTTCCTATGGCTACACCTTC
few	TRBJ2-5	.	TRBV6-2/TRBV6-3	CASSYIGEQQETQYF	TGTGCCAGCAGTTACATCGGAGAACAACAAGAGACCCAGTACTTC
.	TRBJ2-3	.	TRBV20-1	CSASRGSTDTQYF	TGCAGTGCTAGTCGAGGCAGCACAGATACGCAGTATTTT
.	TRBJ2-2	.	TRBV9	CASSVRGGSNTGELFF	TGTGCCAGCAGCGTACGTGGGGGTTCGAACACCGGGGAGCTGTTTTTT
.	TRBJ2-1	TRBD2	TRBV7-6	CASSQDSGGDNEQFF	TGTGCCAGCAGCCAAGATAGCGGGGGAGACAATGAGCAGTTCTTC
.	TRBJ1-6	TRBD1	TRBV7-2	CASSLVYSGTGGNSPLHF	TGTGCCAGCAGCTTAGTATATTCGGGGACAGGGGGGAATTCACCCCTCCACTTT
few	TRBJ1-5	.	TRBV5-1	CASSLEGSRPQHF	TGCGCCAGCAGCTTGGAAGGTTCTAGGCCCCAGCATTTT